The 23 T cell receptor beta chains listed next were all sequenced from one sample in a study of T cell responses to AZD1222 COVID-19 vaccine. This table comes from immunoSEQ multiplex PCR, and its TCRdb copy is limited to in-frame clones, with some not included. The data show 75,000 to 100,000 clones, roughly 88% seen once. The starting material was peripheral blood, obtained on day 0 of AZD1222 vaccination. These receptors originate from an adult in good health.

The chain couples TRBV7-2 to TRBJ2-3; 7 nucleotides align to TRBD1. The CDR3 is 14 residues long. CDR1 SGHTA and CDR2 FQGNSA come from the germline V gene. V lost 5 bases and J lost 2; bases outside the gene matches: 4. CDR3 coding DNA: TGTGCCAGCAGCAAGACAGGGAACACAGATACGCAGTATTTT. Protein product: CASSKTGNTDTQYF.

The chain couples TRBV9 to TRBJ2-3; perhaps TRBD2 as D (5 bases). Between the trimmed V and J ends, which lost 4 bases and 0 bases, there was a span of 15 bases. This CDR3 region has 16 residues. Germline lookup yields CDR1 SGDLS and CDR2 YYNGEE. Here the CDR3 reads CASSPGVGGSTDTQYF. In nucleotides, the CDR3 is TGTGCCAGCAGCCCCGGAGTCGGCGGGAGCACAGATACGCAGTATTTT.

The chain joins TRBV28 to TRBJ1-5, with D tentatively TRBD1 (5 bases). The CDR3 spans 14 residues. Germline V CDR1 and CDR2: MDHEN, SYDVKM. V was cut by 7 bases and J by 4 bases, with 14 bases left in between. The DNA of the CDR3 is TGTGCCAGCACGCAGGGATTAGGGAATCAGCCCCAGCATTTT. Residues: CASTQGLGNQPQHF. The full variable domain, completed using reference TRBV28 and TRBJ1-5, is DVKVTQSSRYLVKRTGEKVFLECVQDMDHENMFWYRQDPGLGLRLIYFSYDVKMKEKGDIPEGYSVSREKKERFSLILESASTNQTSMYLCASTQGLGNQPQHFGDGTRLSIL.

Of note for this clone: Within the sample, other DNA sequences also encode this same CDR3. The V gene is TRBV10-2, the J gene TRBJ2-2; possible D gene TRBD2, 6 bases. Germline V gene sequence: CDR1 WSHSY, CDR2 SAAADI. This CDR3 is built from 14 residues. V dropped 7 bases and J dropped 4 bases, with 13 bases sitting between them. CDR3 DNA sequence: TGCGCCAGCACCGGGACTCTGCGCACCGGGGAGCTGTTTTTT. Amino acids: CASTGTLRTGELFF.

This chain connects TRBV15 to TRBJ1-4; TRBD1 agrees at 7 bases. The V gene end was trimmed by 3 bases and the J gene end by 4 bases; junction bases not matched to a gene: 8. The CDR3 covers 16 residues. The germline V gene has CDR1 LNHNV and CDR2 YYDKDF (reference sequence). CDR3 coding DNA: TGTGCCACCAGCAGGGGCTCCGGGACAGTTAATGAAAAACTGTTTTTT. It yields the protein CATSRGSGTVNEKLFF.

The rearrangement uses TRBV6-6 and TRBJ2-2; 10 nucleotides align to TRBD2. Germline assignment: CDR1 MNHNY and CDR2 SVGAGI (reference sequence). The CDR3 runs to 16 residues. Trimming at V came to 4 bases and at J to 5 bases, leaving 7 bases not matched to a gene. The CDR3 nucleotides are TGTGCCAGCAGTTCCCGACTAGCGGGCTTTACCGGGGAGCTGTTTTTT. This gives the protein CASSSRLAGFTGELFF.

This clone has just a few counts. V gene TRBV27 combines with J gene TRBJ1-3; no clear D. V lost 6 bases and J 0 bases, leaving 12 bases between the germline ends. CDR3 length: 15 amino acids. Germline CDR1 and CDR2: MNHEY and SMNVEV (reference sequence). The CDR3 protein is CASRARPSSGNTIYF. CDR3 nucleotides: TGTGCCAGCAGGGCTCGTCCCAGCTCTGGAAACACCATATATTTT.

The rearrangement uses TRBV3-1 (or the pseudogene TRBV3-2) and TRBJ1-4; tentatively, D is TRBD1 (5 bases). The CDR3 covers 14 residues. Deletions cut 4 bases from V and 5 bases from J, with 11 bases between. Germline CDR1 LGHDT, CDR2 YNNKEL (reference sequence). As DNA, the CDR3 is TGTGCCAGCAGCCCCCGTGGGGGAAATGAAAAACTGTTTTTT. This gives the protein CASSPRGGNEKLFF.

In this sample, this clone turned up once. The chain recombines TRBV11-2 with TRBJ2-1; no firm D call. Germline V lookup: CDR1 SGHAT, CDR2 FQNNGV. Between the trimmed V and J ends, which lost 0 bases and 6 bases, there was a span of 6 bases. This CDR3 is built from 13 residues. The CDR3 nucleotides read TGTGCCAGCAGCTTAGATAGGAGCAATGAGCAGTTCTTC. This encodes CASSLDRSNEQFF.

This chain links TRBV28 with TRBJ1-1; D gene unclear. The V gene lost 1 base and the J gene lost 4 bases, with 10 bases spanning the gap. CDR1 is MDHEN, CDR2 SYDVKM, per germline. There are 14 residues in the CDR3. The CDR3 region is CASSLSIGGTEAFF. DNA of the CDR3: TGTGCCAGCAGTTTATCCATCGGAGGCACTGAAGCTTTCTTT.

The J gene is TRBJ1-4, the V gene TRBV7-9; D not certain. Per germline, CDR1 SEHNR and CDR2 FQNEAQ (reference sequence). The V and J ends lost 2 bases and 4 bases respectively, with 11 bases between them. The CDR3 contains 15 residues. The CDR3 nucleotides read TGTGCCAGCAGCTTAAGGAGTACAAGTAATGAAAAACTGTTTTTT. This gives the protein CASSLRSTSNEKLFF.

J is TRBJ1-5 and V is TRBV18; D is unclear. This CDR3 contains 13 residues. Trimming left V 3 bases short and J 6 bases short, with 9 bases between. Germline CDR1 is KGHSH and CDR2 is LQKENI. In nucleotides, the CDR3 is TGTGCCAGCTCACCTGACAAACGTCAGCCCCAGCATTTT. Translation gives CASSPDKRQPQHF. The full variable domain, its missing parts supplied by reference TRBV18 and TRBJ1-5, is NAGVMQNPRHLVRRRGQEARLRCSPMKGHSHVYWYRQLPEEGLKFMVYLQKENIIDESGMPKERFSAEFPKEGPSILRIQQVVRGDSAAYFCASSPDKRQPQHFGDGTRLSIL.

This rearrangement joins TRBV28 to TRBJ1-1, with TRBD1 matching over 7 bases. Per germline, CDR1 MDHEN and CDR2 SYDVKM. V was pared by 5 bases and J by 4 bases, with 7 bases of the junction left unmatched. The CDR3 has 14 amino acids. The CDR3 protein is CASSPTGRVTEAFF. The CDR3, as DNA: TGTGCCAGCAGTCCGACAGGGCGGGTCACTGAAGCTTTCTTT.

V is TRBV19 and J is TRBJ2-5; D remains unclear. Germline loops: CDR1 LNHDA, CDR2 SQIVND (reference sequence). The CDR3 is made up of 13 amino acids. Trimming cost V 8 bases and J 1 base, with 11 bases left between them. The CDR3 is CASRTGSQETQYF. The CDR3 DNA reads as TGTGCCAGTCGCACCGGCAGCCAAGAGACCCAGTACTTC.

Comment on this clone: Mismatch with germline at one junction end may stem from a read error. The chain links TRBV28 to TRBJ1-5; the match to TRBD1 covers 10 bases. Germline CDR1 reads MDHEN; CDR2 reads SYDVKM. This CDR3 has 13 amino acids. The CDR3 region is CGTGVGGNQPQHF. CDR3 nucleotide sequence: TGCGGGACAGGGGTTGGGGGCAATCAGCCCCAGCATTTT.

This chain joins TRBV15 and TRBJ1-3; no definite D call. CDR1 is LNHNV and CDR2 is YYDKDF in the germline V gene (reference sequence). This CDR3 is 14 amino acids long. Between the trimmed V and J ends, which lost 0 bases and 4 bases, there was a span of 7 bases. CDR3 in DNA: TGTGCCACCAGCAGAGATCCGGGGGGAAACACCATATATTTT. Its translation is CATSRDPGGNTIYF.

V and J are TRBV28 and TRBJ1-2; 8 nucleotides agree with TRBD1. The CDR3 runs to 11 residues. Looked up from germline, CDR1 is MDHEN and CDR2 is SYDVKM. The V segment lost 8 bases and the J segment 8 bases; nucleotides outside the gene matches: 4. The CDR3 DNA follows: TGTGCCAGCGAGGACAGGGCAGGCTACACCTTC. Its protein is CASEDRAGYTF.

The V gene is TRBV30, the J gene TRBJ1-2; D may be TRBD1 (5 bases). Germline loops: CDR1 GTSNPN, CDR2 SVGIG (reference sequence). This CDR3 comprises 15 residues. Trimming left V 0 bases short and J 1 base short, with 12 bases between. Here the CDR3 DNA reads TGTGCCTGGAGTGTACCTGAGGGGATTAACTATGGCTACACCTTC. Translated: CAWSVPEGINYGYTF.

The CDR3 is CASSPGGLRAALNTEAFF. CDR3 nucleotides: TGCGCCAGCAGTCCCGGGGGACTCAGGGCGGCATTGAACACTGAAGCTTTCTTT. This chain joins TRBV5-1 and TRBJ1-1, with D maybe TRBD1 (5 bases). Germline CDR1 SGHRS, CDR2 YFSETQ. This CDR3 contains 18 residues. V dropped 5 bases and J dropped 0 bases, with 23 bases sitting between them.

The CDR3 spells CASSERTPNREQYF. For the CDR3, the DNA is TGTGCCAGCAGTGAGCGGACCCCTAATCGGGAGCAGTACTTC. The rearrangement links TRBV2 to TRBJ2-7; no firm D call. Deletions cut 3 bases from V and 7 bases from J, with 16 bases between. The germline gives CDR1 SNHLY, CDR2 FYNNEI. CDR3 length: 14 amino acids.

The rearrangement links TRBV3-1 (or the pseudogene TRBV3-2) to TRBJ1-1, with 8 bases identical to TRBD1. The V segment lost 6 bases and the J segment 1 base; nucleotides outside the gene matches: 1. The CDR3 runs to 13 residues. Germline-derived CDR1 and CDR2 are LGHDT and YNNKEL (reference sequence). This chain's CDR3 is CASRDRGNTEAFF. CDR3 nucleotide sequence: TGTGCCAGCAGAGACAGGGGGAACACTGAAGCTTTCTTT.

This rearrangement joins TRBV29-1 to TRBJ1-1, with D possibly matching TRBD1 (5 bases). The CDR3 consists of 12 residues. Germline assignment: CDR1 SQVTM and CDR2 ANQGSEA. The V end was cut by 4 bases, the J end by 7 bases, with 13 bases between. The chain's CDR3 is CSVVGVTFEAFF. The CDR3 DNA follows: TGCAGCGTTGTGGGGGTGACCTTTGAAGCTTTCTTT.

The chain employs TRBV7-9 and TRBJ2-5; maybe TRBD1 (5 bases). V gave up 3 bases and J gave up 3 bases, with 14 bases separating them. CDR3 size: 15 residues. Germline CDR1 reads SEHNR; CDR2 reads FQNEAQ (reference sequence). CDR3 in amino acids: CASSFPWGREETQYF. For the CDR3, the DNA is TGTGCCAGCAGCTTCCCTTGGGGCAGGGAAGAGACCCAGTACTTC.